This TCR beta chain was identified during a study of blood T cell repertoires in COVID-19. The method was immunoSEQ multiplex PCR; TCRdb's version includes in-frame clones alone and lacks a portion of them. The table shows approximately 150,000 clones, with 75% to 85% occurring only once. The V gene's germline CDR1 is SGHTS and CDR2 YDEGEE. Trimming shortened V by 5 bases and J by 3 bases, and 12 bases separated the two germline ends. The CDR3 is 14 residues long. The chain employs TRBV5-8 and TRBJ2-1; possible D gene TRBD1, 5 bases. The sequence was obtained from a woman aged 60-75 years with COVID-19, enrolled during active disease. The sequenced material came from peripheral blood. For the CDR3, the DNA is TGTGCCAGCAGGCCCCTCGGACACTACAATGAGCAGTTCTTC. It is translated as CASRPLGHYNEQFF. The whole variable domain, filled in from reference TRBV5-8 and TRBJ2-1, reads EAGVTQSPTHLIKTRGQQATLRCSPISGHTSVYWYQQALGLGLQFLLWYDEGEERNRGNFPPRFSGRQFPNYSSELNVNALELEDSALYLCASRPLGHYNEQFFGPGTRLTVL.